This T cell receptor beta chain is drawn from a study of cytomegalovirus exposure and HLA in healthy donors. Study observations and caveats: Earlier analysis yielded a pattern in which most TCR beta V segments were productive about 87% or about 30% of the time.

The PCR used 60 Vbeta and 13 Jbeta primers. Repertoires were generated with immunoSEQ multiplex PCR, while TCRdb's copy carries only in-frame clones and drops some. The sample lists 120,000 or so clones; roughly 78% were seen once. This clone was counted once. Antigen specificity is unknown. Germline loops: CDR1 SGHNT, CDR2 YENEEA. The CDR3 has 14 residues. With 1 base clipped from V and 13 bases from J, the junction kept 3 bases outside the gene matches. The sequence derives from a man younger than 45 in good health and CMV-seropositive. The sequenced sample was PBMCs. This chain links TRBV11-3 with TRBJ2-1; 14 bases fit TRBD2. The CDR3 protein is CASSLGLAGGPQFF. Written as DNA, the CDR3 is TGTGCCAGCAGCTTAGGACTAGCGGGAGGGCCCCAGTTCTTC.